This T cell receptor beta chain stems from a study of blood T cell repertoires in COVID-19 (dated by TCRdb to between 2020 and 2021). As for the study more broadly: Samples from collaborators originated in the United States, Italy and Spain and spanned both the acute and convalescent phases of COVID-19. The dataset comprised deeply sampled blood TCRbeta repertoires from subjects exposed to, actively infected with, or recovered from COVID-19. The sample metadata nearly always contained a de-identified subject ID, COVID-19 status, age in years and sex. Samples were obtained from the ongoing ImmuneRACE study (first 160 participants) and from about 1,300 subjects provided by 6 global collaborators. The repertoires were released in a freely available public database intended as a resource for research on the immune response to SARS-CoV-2. Where available, HLA class I and class II types were taken from metadata supplied by the sample provider and were not determined by assay-based typing. The prospective study material was composed of cDNA or gDNA derived from T cells, B-cell-depleted T cells, or PBMCs. Results the study describes overall, beyond this receptor: The quantity of clinical and demographic metadata differed by source and by participant and was supplied without curation.

Of note for this clone: What this receptor recognizes is not known. No base quality information exists; no much larger clone differs at one position.

TCRbeta CDR3 regions were amplified from genomic DNA using the immunoSEQ Assay, a bias-controlled multiplex PCR. Concerning the study's data processing: The number of nucleated cells in each sample was estimated by amplification of reference gene primers within the assay. To quantify the absolute abundance of each unique TCRbeta CDR3 rearrangement, sequence reads were collapsed and filtered. For each sample, productive Simpson clonality was calculated as the square root of Simpson's diversity index over productive rearrangements. TCRdb holds this immuneACCESS table with in-frame rearrangements only. Some clones are missing; in checked studies, unresolved V genes explain under half, and the rest has no known cause. V and J calls plus clone size are reproduced from that table; the DNA served to infer D and trimming. The sample table lists 110,000 or so clones, approximately 89% of them with a count of one. Just over 5.5% of the sample is taken by the ten largest.

The CDR3 numbers 16 residues from cysteine through phenylalanine. Of all the DNA, just the CDR3 is kept, 48 bases in frame from base 1. V ends up 0 bases short and J 4 bases short, with an unmatched junction base count of 4. CDR1 and CDR2 are read off the germline V gene (reference sequence) as SGHNT and YYREEE. In Seattle, one collaborating source enrolled patients while the infection was active and tracked those patients longitudinally over the course of disease. Each collaborating institution followed its own protocols to collect whole blood in K2EDTA tubes. For TCRbeta analysis, collaborators shipped samples in one of three forms: frozen whole blood, isolated PBMCs, or DNA extracted from either of those sample types.

Material for sequencing was peripheral blood. The chain was built from TRBV5-4 and TRBJ2-1; 10 middle bases align to TRBD2. This receptor was obtained from a woman aged 55-70 years with COVID-19, enrolled during active disease. CDR3 protein: CASSLGTSGLYNEQFF. In nucleotide form, the sequence is TGTGCCAGCAGCTTGGGGACTAGCGGCCTATACAATGAGCAGTTCTTC. Here the CDR3 is joined to the reference TRBV5-4 and TRBJ2-1 genes, and the full variable domain is: ETGVTQSPTHLIKTRGQQVTLRCSSQSGHNTVSWYQQALGQGPQFIFQYYREEENGRGNFPPRFSGLQFPNYSSELNVNALELDDSALYLCASSLGTSGLYNEQFFGPGTRLTVL.